The sequence of this T cell receptor (beta chain) was determined in a study of T cell responses to AZD1222 COVID-19 vaccine. Study outcomes and limitations: Two AZD1222 doses significantly raised spike-specific TCR breadth and depth over controls. At study baseline, merely six AZD1222 recipients were seropositive. Regions 160-218 and 743-854 dominated among vaccine-associated CD4 TCRs spanning spike.

Profiled with immunoSEQ multiplex PCR; TCRdb holds only in-frame clones, not every one. This table has around 140,000 clones, approximately 91% appearing once. On this clone: Antigen: not known.

The study pooled second doses at about 4 or about 12 weeks. The CDR3 is 14 amino acids. The germline V gene has CDR1 LGHNA and CDR2 YNFKEQ. The ends were cut back, 0 bases at V and 6 bases at J, with 11 bases in the middle. The source was peripheral blood, collected 28 days after the second AZD1222 dose. The chain uses TRBV4-2 and TRBJ1-2; D call uncertain. The TCR was taken from an adult who received the AZD1222 COVID-19 vaccine. For the CDR3, the DNA is TGTGCCAGCAGCCAAGATACAAGCCTTCATGGCTACACCTTC. It specifies CASSQDTSLHGYTF.